This T cell receptor (beta chain) was retrieved from a study of T cells in Graves' hyperthyroidism and ophthalmopathy. The wider study: Before any treatment, at initial diagnosis, peripheral blood was collected.

Germline V CDR1 and CDR2: MGHRA, YSYEKL. The CDR3 runs to 17 residues. V was pared by 4 bases and J by 1 base, with 20 bases between. This clonotype was counted a few times. Its matching antigen is unknown. Findings of the study overall: Peripheral blood also featured most of the thyroid clonotypes expanded above 0.001.

The source material, RNA transcripts, was used to amplify TCR beta CDR3 regions. A set of HTBI primers served as the primers for a first-round RT-PCR of the TCR CDR3. A single record per CDR3 protein comes from TCRdb applying MiXCR to the multiplex PCR reads. The table lists hundreds of thousands of distinct CDR3 sequences, approximately 16% of them singletons. At least 3 on the Clinical Activity Score was recorded for ophthalmopathy patients, who also had NOSPECS grade at least 4 and duration under 3 months. Each diagnosis drew on symptoms, thyroxine, TRAb, thyroid ultrasound and orbital computed tomography findings.

Sequences were obtained from blood. This sequence originates from a woman between 35 and 50 years old with Graves' ophthalmopathy. This chain links TRBV4-1 with TRBJ2-7; D is unclear. The CDR3 protein is CASSLVRVASPSYEQYF. The CDR3 coding sequence is TGCGCCAGCAGCCTTGTAAGGGTGGCCTCTCCTTCCTACGAGCAGTACTTC.